The text below deals with one TCR beta chain. Its antigen is as yet unknown. The sample originates from a study of T cell responses to AZD1222 COVID-19 vaccine. Findings and limits, study-wide: Repertoires in all cases were sampled only once the peak T cell response had passed. Among the donors, most were white British and more were female, and clonal diversity was possibly underestimated. With two AZD1222 doses given, Spike-specific TCR breadth and depth both rose.

Sequencing was performed with immunoSEQ multiplex PCR; in TCRdb, only in-frame clones are kept and a portion is missing. The table shows more than 85,000 clones, with around 90% occurring only once. Pooled in the analysis were second doses at about 4 or about 12 weeks. This CDR3 is built from 15 residues. V was trimmed by 0 bases and J by 2 bases, leaving 11 bases between them. Germline V CDR1 and CDR2: SGHDN, FVKESK. The receptor was derived from an adult who received the AZD1222 COVID-19 vaccine. Material: peripheral blood, obtained 28 days after the second AZD1222 dose. The chain combines TRBV14 with TRBJ2-7; TRBD1 might be the D (6 bases). CDR3 region: CASSQEYRVPYEQYF. The CDR3 DNA reads as TGTGCCAGCAGCCAAGAATACAGGGTACCCTACGAGCAGTACTTC.